This T cell receptor beta chain was found in a study of lymphopenia after photon versus proton radiotherapy. The protocol was immunoSEQ multiplex PCR, while the TCRdb copy is restricted to in-frame clones and leaves out a portion. This table has roughly 65,000 clones, about nine tenths appearing once. Study outcomes and limitations: In patients who died, overall survival fell as post-nadir TCR diversity dropped more. Oligoclonal CD8+ Temra expansion after nadir drove photon patients' diversity drop.

With 5 bases clipped from V and 8 bases from J, the junction kept 12 bases outside the gene matches. The CDR3 is made up of 15 amino acids. The germline V gene has CDR1 SGHTA and CDR2 FQGNSA. As concerns this clone: Its antigen remains unidentified.

The V gene is TRBV7-2, the J gene TRBJ1-5, with 7 nucleotides matching TRBD1. The sample here was peripheral blood, taken from a patient treated with photon-based radiotherapy. This receptor was identified in a woman in her 70s with pancreatic cancer. CDR3 sequence reads: CASSRITGAEEPQHF. CDR3 nucleotides: TGTGCCAGCAGCCGCATTACAGGGGCGGAGGAGCCCCAGCATTTT.